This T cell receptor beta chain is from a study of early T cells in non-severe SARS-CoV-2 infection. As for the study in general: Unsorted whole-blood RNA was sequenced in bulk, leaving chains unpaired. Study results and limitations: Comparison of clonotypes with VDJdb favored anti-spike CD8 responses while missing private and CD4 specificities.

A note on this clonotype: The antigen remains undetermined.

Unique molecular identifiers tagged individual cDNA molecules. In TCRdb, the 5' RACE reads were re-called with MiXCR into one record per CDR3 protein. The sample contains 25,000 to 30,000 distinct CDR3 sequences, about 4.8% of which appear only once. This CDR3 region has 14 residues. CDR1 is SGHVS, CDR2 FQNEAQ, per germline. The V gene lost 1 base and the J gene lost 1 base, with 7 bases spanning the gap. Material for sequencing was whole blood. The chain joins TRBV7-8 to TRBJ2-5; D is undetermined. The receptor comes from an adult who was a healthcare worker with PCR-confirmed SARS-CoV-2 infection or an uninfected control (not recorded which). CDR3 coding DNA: TGTGCCAGCAGCTTAGGCCCAGTCCAAGAGACCCAGTACTTC. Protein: CASSLGPVQETQYF. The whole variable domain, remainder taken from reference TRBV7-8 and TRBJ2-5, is GAGVSQSPRYKVAKRGQDVALRCDPISGHVSLFWYQQALGQGPEFLTYFQNEAQLDKSGLPSDRFFAERPEGSVSTLKIQRTQQEDSAVYLCASSLGPVQETQYFGPGTRLLVL.